These T cell receptor beta chains were read from a single sample in a study of blood T cell repertoires in COVID-19. The data were produced by immunoSEQ multiplex PCR, yet TCRdb's version contains in-frame clones alone and is incomplete. The sample lists some 94,000 clones, 85% to 90% seen once, with 1.1% in the top ten. The sequenced sample was peripheral blood. Source of these receptors: a human donor in a cohort sampled during active COVID-19. The CDR3 runs from the conserved cysteine through the conserved F or W. A D gene is named only where the DNA matches it firmly. The size entry is marked missing in some rows and otherwise reads once, few, many or a size class.

>TRBJ2-3|-|14|TRBV29-1|TRBD1
TGCAGCGCCGGAGGACAGGGAGGCACAGATACGCAGTATTTT
CSAGGQGGTDTQYF
>TRBJ1-2|-|14|TRBV2|-
TGTGCCAGCATCACAGGGTCCCTGGGGTATGGCTACACCTTC
CASITGSLGYGYTF
>TRBJ2-5|-|14|TRBV6-1|-
TGTGCCAGCAGTGAAGGAGGGATACGGGAGACCCAGTACTTC
CASSEGGIRETQYF
>TRBJ2-1|-|12|TRBV10-2|TRBD2
TGCGCCAGTACCGGACTAGCCGATGAGCAGTTCTTC
CASTGLADEQFF
>TRBJ2-1|-|19|TRBV21-1|-
TGTGCCAGCAGCAAAGTTAAGTCGACTAGCGGGAGGTTGTGGAATGAGCAGTTCTTC
CASSKVKSTSGRLWNEQFF
>TRBJ2-7|-|15|TRBV9|-
TGTGCCAGCAGCGTAGGGCAGGGGGGCCCGGGGGAGCAGTACTTC
CASSVGQGGPGEQYF
>TRBJ2-6|-|15|TRBV7-2|-
TGTGCCAGCAGCTTCGGGACGGGCGGGACCAACGTCCTGACTTTC
CASSFGTGGTNVLTF
>TRBJ1-5|-|12|TRBV28|-
TGTGCCAGCAGTGCCGGGACAATGGCCCAGCATTTT
CASSAGTMAQHF
>TRBJ2-7|-|14|TRBV29-1|-
TGCAGCGTTGAAGATAACTCTTTCTCCTACGAGCAGTACTTC
CSVEDNSFSYEQYF
>TRBJ2-3|-|15|TRBV5-1|TRBD2
TGCGCCAGCAGCCTACTAGCGGGAGGGCCAGATACGCAGTATTTT
CASSLLAGGPDTQYF
>TRBJ1-2|-|13|TRBV29-1|TRBD1
TGCAGCGTTCGACAACAGGGGGCTGAGGGCTACACCTTC
CSVRQQGAEGYTF
>TRBJ1-1|-|17|TRBV19|-
TGTGCCAGTAGTATAGCCCCCGGGACTAGGGTAAACACTGAAGCTTTCTTT
CASSIAPGTRVNTEAFF
>TRBJ2-2|-|18|TRBV5-1|TRBD1
TGCGCCAGCAGCCAGGAAGGACAGGGTGAATTAGATTCCGGGGAGCTGTTTTTT
CASSQEGQGELDSGELFF
>TRBJ1-3|-|15|TRBV21-1|-
TGTGCCAGCAGCAGATTGGCACAGGGGGCGAACACCATATATTTT
CASSRLAQGANTIYF
>TRBJ2-1|once|14|TRBV29-1|TRBD1
TGCAGCGTTCGGGCAGGGGGTGCCTACAATGAGCAGTTCTTC
CSVRAGGAYNEQFF
>TRBJ2-1|-|18|TRBV18|TRBD2
TGTGCCAGCTCACCCACTTTCGGGACTAGCGGGACCTACAATGAGCAGTTCTTC
CASSPTFGTSGTYNEQFF
>TRBJ2-2|-|13|TRBV30|-
TGTGCCTGGAGCGGGGGATACACCGGGGAGCTGTTTTTT
CAWSGGYTGELFF
>TRBJ2-2|-|14|TRBV5-1|-
TGCGCCAGCAGCTCAGGCCTGGACACCGGGGAGCTGTTTTTT
CASSSGLDTGELFF